The rows below give T cell receptor beta chains drawn from one sample of a study of neurological immune-mediated disorders. MiXCR was run by TCRdb on the 5' RACE reads, yielding one entry per CDR3 protein. The table records about 120,000 distinct CDR3 sequences, roughly 3.2% of them present only once. The specimen sequenced was PBMCs. All receptors come from a woman in her 30s with multiple sclerosis. CDR3s include the opening cysteine and the closing phenylalanine or tryptophan. Fields, in order: J gene, CDR3 length, V gene, clone size, D gene, CDR3 DNA, CDR3 protein. D genes are given only for firm matches. The listing skips clone size in some rows; elsewhere it reads once, few, many or a size class.

TRBJ1-3	16	TRBV7-6	many	NA	TGTGCCAGCAGCTTAGCAGGAAAGGATTCTGGAAACACCATATATTTT	CASSLAGKDSGNTIYF
TRBJ2-7	15	TRBV7-8	many	TRBD1	TGTGCCAGCAGCCACCGACAGGGGCTACGAGGAGAGCAGTACTTC	CASSHRQGLRGEQYF
TRBJ1-1	16	TRBV29-1	many	NA	TGCAGCGTTGGAGGGGCCAGAACAGGGATCGTCTCCGAAGCTTTCTTT	CSVGGARTGIVSEAFF
TRBJ2-1	18	TRBV6-2/TRBV6-3	many	TRBD2	TGTGCCAGCAGTTACCCCCTAGGGCAGCGGGAGGGCTACAATGAGCAGTTCTTC	CASSYPLGQREGYNEQFF
TRBJ2-7	14	TRBV6-2/TRBV6-3	many	TRBD2	TGTGCCAGCAGAACCGGGACTAGCGTCTACGAGCAGTACTTC	CASRTGTSVYEQYF
TRBJ1-5	13	TRBV7-9	many	NA	TGTGCCAGCAGCGCCTTAGCTGATCAGCCCCAGCATTTT	CASSALADQPQHF
TRBJ1-2	15	TRBV5-4	many	NA	TGTGCCAGCAGCTTTTCGGGGACGGCCGACTATGGCTACACCTTC	CASSFSGTADYGYTF
TRBJ1-1	13	TRBV7-9	many	NA	TGTGCCAGCAGGCGTAACGAGGACCCTGAAGCTTTCTTT	CASRRNEDPEAFF
TRBJ2-2	17	TRBV5-6	many	TRBD1	TGTGCCAGCAGATCGACAGGGGGAAGATGGGACACCGGGGAGCTGTTTTTT	CASRSTGGRWDTGELFF
TRBJ2-7	13	TRBV27	many	TRBD1	TGTGCCAGCAGCTTCACAGGGGATTACGAGCAGTACTTC	CASSFTGDYEQYF
TRBJ1-6	14	TRBV5-1	NA	TRBD1	TGCGCCAGCAGCACGGACAGGAGAAGGTCAACCCTCAACTTT	CASSTDRRRSTLNF
TRBJ2-3	13	TRBV29-1	many	NA	TGCAGCGTTCCTAGGGTCCCGACAGATACGCAGTATTTT	CSVPRVPTDTQYF
TRBJ2-1	13	TRBV27	many	TRBD2	TGTGCCAGCAGTCCGACTAGCGGAAATGAGCAGTTCTTC	CASSPTSGNEQFF
TRBJ1-2	12	TRBV27	NA	NA	TGTGCCAGCAGGGCGGGGGGCGTCGGCTACACCTTC	CASRAGGVGYTF
TRBJ1-6	14	TRBV9	many	NA	TGTGCCAGCAAGCCGGGGCAGGGGAATTCACCCCTCCACTTT	CASKPGQGNSPLHF
TRBJ2-3	14	TRBV7-2	many	NA	TGTGCCTCGACCGTTAGAGGCCCGGCTGATACGCAGTATTTT	CASTVRGPADTQYF
TRBJ2-3	18	TRBV4-3	many	TRBD2	TGCGCCAGCAGCCAAGAGAAGGGACGGGGGGGCCCCACAGATACGCAGTATTTT	CASSQEKGRGGPTDTQYF
TRBJ2-7	13	TRBV12-3/TRBV12-4	NA	NA	TGTGCCAGCAGGCCCCAGGGGCCCTCCGAGCAGTACTTC	CASRPQGPSEQYF
TRBJ2-7	14	TRBV5-1	many	NA	TGCGCCAGCAGCTTGGAAGCCCTCCAGGACGAGCAGTACTTC	CASSLEALQDEQYF
TRBJ1-1	15	TRBV27	many	TRBD1	TGTGCCAGCAGTTTTAGAGGGCAGGGGGGCACTGAAGCTTTCTTT	CASSFRGQGGTEAFF
TRBJ1-1	17	TRBV5-1	many	TRBD1	TGCGCCAGCAGCTTACCGACAGGGCCAGTTCCGGACACTGAAGCTTTCTTT	CASSLPTGPVPDTEAFF
TRBJ1-1	18	TRBV7-2	few	NA	TGTGCCAGCAGCTTTCTCCCGGATTTGGCCCGAAAAAACACTGAAGCTTTCTTT	CASSFLPDLARKNTEAFF
TRBJ2-7	14	TRBV20-1	NA	NA	TGCAGCGGGTCTAGCGTCCTTCGCCCCTACGAGCAGTACTTC	CSGSSVLRPYEQYF
TRBJ2-7	14	TRBV20-1	many	NA	TGCAGTGCTGTCGATTCCTCCAGGGTCTACGAGCAGTACTTC	CSAVDSSRVYEQYF
TRBJ2-1	17	TRBV11-2	many	TRBD1	TGTGCCAGCAGCTTAGAGCTGGGACAGGGTAACTACAATGAGCAGTTCTTC	CASSLELGQGNYNEQFF
TRBJ2-4	14	TRBV7-9	many	NA	TGTGCCAGCAGCCCTCCGGGAGACCGAAACATTCAGTACTTC	CASSPPGDRNIQYF
TRBJ1-2	13	TRBV29-1	many	NA	TGCAGCGTTGAAGATGTAGGGGACTATGGCTACACCTTC	CSVEDVGDYGYTF
TRBJ1-1	14	TRBV5-1	many	NA	TGCGCCAGCAGCGGCCCCGGGACCAGCACTGAAGCTTTCTTT	CASSGPGTSTEAFF
TRBJ2-5	15	TRBV7-2	many	NA	TGTGCCAGCAGCTCGAGCTGGACACGAGGAGAGACCCAGTACTTC	CASSSSWTRGETQYF
TRBJ1-1	14	TRBV4-1	many	TRBD1	TGCGCCAGCAGCCACGTTGACCAGGGGGGTGAAGCTCTCTTT	CASSHVDQGGEALF
TRBJ2-7	12	TRBV9	many	NA	TGTGCCAGCAGCGCCCTTTTGGGAGAGCAGTACTTC	CASSALLGEQYF